The text below deals with one T cell receptor (beta chain). This entry belongs to a study of PD-L1 blockade in urothelial cancer. Whole-study context: Beginning in about 2014, patients received atezolizumab, given as 1,200 mg intravenously every 3 weeks.

Only in-frame clones appear in the TCRdb table, and some are missing; sequencing was by immunoSEQ multiplex PCR. The sample has about 100,000 clones; over 80% are singletons. Peripheral blood mononuclear cells were collected from every patient before and during treatment, yielding between 1 and 8 samples per patient. Sample: PBMCs, taken around atezolizumab (anti-PD-L1) treatment. The TCR was taken from a woman older than 75 with urothelial cancer.

The CDR3 loop reads CASSYDGHMNTEAFF. DNA of the CDR3: TGTGCCAGCAGTTACGACGGACACATGAACACTGAAGCTTTCTTT. The chain combines TRBV27 with TRBJ1-1, with D maybe TRBD1 (5 bases). The CDR3 runs 15 residues. V gave up 4 bases and J gave up 0 bases, with 12 bases separating them. In germline, CDR1 is MNHEY, CDR2 SMNVEV (reference sequence).